These T cell receptor beta chains were read from a single sample in a study of tumor and adjacent non-tumor tissue in lung cancer. TCRdb passed the multiplex PCR reads through MiXCR, listing each CDR3 protein once. The sample holds roughly 120,000 distinct CDR3 sequences, 84% seen once. Sequenced input: lung tumor tissue. The receptors here all came from an older man with non-small cell lung cancer. The CDR3 runs from the conserved cysteine through the conserved F or W. A D gene is named only where the DNA matches it firmly. Clone size is shown for a subset of rows, as once, few, many or a class of expanded clone.

TRBV6-5	TRBJ2-1	NA	NA	CASSYLVGVSNDQLF	TGTGCCAGCAGTTACCTAGTGGGAGTGAGTAATGATCAGTTATTC
TRBV20-1	TRBJ2-2	NA	NA	CSAREGRANNGELFF	TGCAGTGCTAGAGAAGGCAGGGCGAACAACGGGGAGCTGTTTTTT
TRBV20-1	TRBJ1-5	NA	TRBD1	CNAGGQGLLRKPQHF	TGCAATGCTGGAGGACAGGGGCTCTTGCGGAAGCCCCAGCATTTT
TRBV11-2	TRBJ1-2	medium-sized	NA	CASSLGVSNYGYTF	TGTGCCAGCAGCTTAGGGGTTTCAAACTATGGCTACACCTTC
TRBV6-5	TRBJ2-7	NA	NA	CASSYLRYSYEQYF	TGTGCCAGCAGTTACCTTCGCTACAGCTACGAACAGTACTTC
TRBV6-2/TRBV6-3	TRBJ2-1	NA	TRBD2	CASGSTSGTNEQFF	TGTGCCAGCGGTTCCACCAGCGGGACTAATGAGCAGTTCTTC
TRBV12-3/TRBV12-4	TRBJ2-5	NA	TRBD2	CASRKSDHPTSGLPHETQHF	TGCGCCAGCAGAAAAAGCGACCACCCGACTAGCGGGCTTCCCCATGAGACCCAGCACTTC
TRBV20-1	TRBJ2-3	many	TRBD1	CSARQGLSTDTQYF	TGCAGTGCCAGACAGGGGTTGAGCACAGATACGCAGTATTTT
TRBV6-5	TRBJ1-6	NA	NA	CTSSYSNGKNSPLHF	TGTACCAGCAGCTATTCCAACGGTAAAAATTCACCCCTCCACTTT
TRBV5-1	TRBJ2-3	NA	NA	CASSASEVSTDTQYF	TGCGCCAGCAGCGCAAGCGAGGTGAGCACAGATACGCAGTACTTT
TRBV28	TRBJ2-2	NA	TRBD2	CTSSTHSWTSGTTRELCF	TGTACCAGCAGTACACATTCGTGGACTAGCGGGACCACCCGGGAGCTGTGTTTT
TRBV14	TRBJ1-5	few	NA	CGSSPGGSGERQPQHF	TGTGGCAGTAGCCCCGGGGGTAGCGGGGAAAGACAGCCCCAGCATTTT
TRBV11-2	TRBJ2-2	NA	NA	CASSPDSQSEELFF	TGTGCCAGCAGCCCCGACAGTCAGTCCGAGGAGCTGTTTTTT
TRBV6-5	TRBJ1-6	once	NA	CVSRYQNSALHF	TGTGTCAGCAGATACCAGAATTCAGCCCTCCACTTT
TRBV29-1	TRBJ1-4	NA	NA	CSVCGIPDEKQFF	TGCAGCGTCTGCGGCATTCCCGATGAAAAACAGTTTTTT
TRBV12-3/TRBV12-4	TRBJ1-1	NA	NA	CASSPRKQNTEASF	TGTGCAAGCAGTCCACGGAAGCAGAACACTGAAGCTTCCTTT
TRBV6-2/TRBV6-3	TRBJ2-7	many	TRBD2	CASSPQSGGLMEQYF	TGTGCCAGCAGTCCTCAAAGCGGGGGCCTTATGGAGCAGTACTTC
TRBV6-2/TRBV6-3	TRBJ1-3	NA	NA	CASSRGNTTYF	TGTGCCAGCAGTCGAGGAAACACCACGTATTTT
TRBV7-8	TRBJ2-1	NA	NA	CASSPALVGYYNEQFF	TGTGCCAGCAGTCCCGCCCTAGTAGGCTACTACAATGAGCAGTTCTTC
TRBV6-1	TRBJ2-5	NA	NA	CANNKQELETQYF	TGTGCCAACAACAAACAAGAGCTGGAGACCCAGTACTTC
TRBV29-1	TRBJ1-1	NA	NA	CSAMAERPEALF	TGCAGCGCTATGGCGGAGAGGCCTGAAGCTTTATTT
TRBV20-1	TRBJ1-6	many	TRBD1	CSARAGQMYSPLHF	TGCAGTGCTAGAGCGGGACAGATGTATTCACCCCTCCACTTT
TRBV4-3	TRBJ2-3	NA	TRBD2	CANSQDLAGGPDTQCF	TGTGCCAACAGCCAAGATCTAGCGGGAGGGCCAGATACGCAGTGTTTT
TRBV4-2	TRBJ1-1	NA	NA	CASSQAIGGTEAFF	TGTGCCAGCAGCCAGGCTATTGGGGGCACTGAAGCTTTCTTT
TRBV28	TRBJ2-6	NA	NA	CANSSVISGTNVLTF	TGTGCCAATAGTTCGGTGATCTCTGGGACCAACGTCCTGACTTTC
TRBV7-6	TRBJ1-2	NA	NA	CASSINPGENYGYTF	TGTGCCAGCAGCATCAACCCGGGAGAGAACTATGGCTACACCTTC
TRBV5-6	TRBJ2-1	NA	NA	CASSLEFQGSYNEQFF	TGTGCCAGCAGCTTGGAATTCCAGGGTTCCTACAATGAGCAATTCTTC
TRBV4-1	TRBJ2-2	NA	NA	CASSRTEGGTGELFF	TGCGCCAGCAGCCGCACTGAGGGGGGCACCGGGGAGTTGTTTTTT
TRBV6-2/TRBV6-3	TRBJ2-1	NA	NA	CASSYLIGEQFF	TGTGCCAGCAGTTACCTCATTGGCGAGCAGTTCTTC
TRBV7-9	TRBJ2-1	NA	NA	CASSSMGNNEQFF	TGTGCCAGCAGCTCCATGGGAAACAATGAGCAATTCTTC
TRBV10-3	TRBJ2-7	NA	NA	CAISGGVRRFYEQYF	TGTGCCATCAGTGGGGGAGTCCGAAGATTCTACGAGCAGTACTTC
TRBV12-3/TRBV12-4	TRBJ2-7	NA	NA	CASTPPDSYEQYF	TGTGCCAGCACTCCCCCGGACTCCTATGAGCAGTACTTC
TRBV13	TRBJ2-7	NA	NA	CASSSTTVDEHYF	TGTGCCAGCAGCTCAACCACAGTGGACGAGCACTACTTC
TRBV6-2/TRBV6-3	TRBJ2-3	NA	NA	CANQRDLGADTQYF	TGTGCCAACCAGAGGGATTTAGGCGCAGATACCCAGTATTTT
TRBV10-3	TRBJ2-3	once	TRBD1	CATTGQETGRQYF	TGTGCCACCACGGGACAGGAGACAGGTAGGCAGTATTTT
TRBV29-1	TRBJ2-4	NA	NA	CSVQDLVGQPRDIQHF	TGCAGCGTTCAAGATCTAGTCGGACAACCAAGGGACATTCAGCACTTC
TRBV10-3	TRBJ2-7	NA	TRBD1	CVISGTGVYELYF	TGTGTCATCAGCGGGACAGGGGTCTACGAGCTGTACTTC
TRBV6-1	TRBJ2-1	NA	NA	CVSNIWGKNEQFF	TGTGTCAGTAATATCTGGGGAAAGAATGAGCAGTTCTTC
TRBV6-2/TRBV6-3	TRBJ2-3	NA	NA	CSSSYPMAVGHQDTQYF	TGTAGCAGCAGTTACCCGATGGCAGTAGGCCACCAGGATACGCAGTATTTT
TRBV11-2	TRBJ2-1	NA	TRBD1	CASSLHVRDRASYNEQLF	TGTGCGAGCAGCTTACATGTGCGGGACAGGGCCTCCTACAATGAGCAGTTATTC
TRBV6-2/TRBV6-3	TRBJ1-5	NA	NA	CASSYHMENQRQHF	TGTGCCAGCAGTTATCACATGGAAAATCAGCGCCAGCATTTT
TRBV19	TRBJ1-1	NA	NA	CATSIERNTEAFF	TGTGCCACTAGTATTGAACGGAACACTGAAGCTTTCTTT
TRBV28	TRBJ1-2	NA	NA	CAGSLHRAYTF	TGTGCCGGCAGTTTACACAGGGCCTACACCTTC
TRBV12-3/TRBV12-4	TRBJ1-5	once	TRBD1	CASSNPDRACNQPQHF	TGTGCCAGCAGTAACCCGGACAGGGCATGCAATCAGCCCCAGCATTTT
TRBV12-3/TRBV12-4	TRBJ1-1	NA	NA	CANSPQTAMKTEAFF	TGTGCCAACAGTCCTCAAACTGCCATGAAGACTGAAGCTTTCTTT
TRBV20-1	TRBJ2-1	NA	TRBD2	CRANGGADEQFF	TGCAGAGCTAACGGGGGGGCCGATGAGCAGTTCTTC
TRBV11-2	TRBJ1-6	NA	TRBD1	CASSPRTGESSYDSPLHF	TGTGCCAGCAGCCCGAGGACAGGGGAAAGCTCTTATGATTCACCCCTCCACTTT
TRBV6-6	TRBJ2-1	many	NA	CASSSQGSGEQFF	TGTGCCAGCAGTTCACAGGGCTCGGGTGAGCAGTTCTTC